This TCR beta chain was sequenced for a study of blood T cell repertoires in COVID-19. Looked up from germline, CDR1 is SNHLY and CDR2 is FYNNEI. V trimming: 5 bases; J trimming: 2 bases; junction bases outside the gene matches: 4. CDR3 size: 14 residues. Individuals drawn from approximately 26 US areas were roughly 18 to 95 years old. The table came from immunoSEQ multiplex PCR; TCRdb's copy has only in-frame clones and leaves some out. This repertoire shows about 280,000 clones, 70% to 90% found once; its top ten account for roughly 4.3%. This clonotype originated in a woman aged 25 to 45 with acute COVID-19. V and J are TRBV2 and TRBJ1-1, with 8 bases aligning to TRBD1. Material: PBMCs or T cells enriched from blood (not recorded which). CDR3 region: CASSQDRVNTEAFF. In DNA, the CDR3 is TGTGCCAGCAGTCAGGACAGGGTTAACACTGAAGCTTTCTTT.